One sample yielded the 16 T cell receptor beta chains listed below, sequenced in a study of cytomegalovirus exposure and HLA in healthy donors. 60 Vbeta and 13 Jbeta primers were used in PCR. Sequencing used immunoSEQ multiplex PCR; TCRdb keeps in-frame clones, though not all of them. The sample holds roughly 170,000 clones, over 60% seen once. The sample was PBMCs. The source is a girl aged 10-17 years in good health and CMV-seronegative.

The chain employs TRBV30 and TRBJ1-2; D may be TRBD1 (5 bases). CDR1 is GTSNPN and CDR2 is SVGIG in the germline V gene (reference sequence). V was pared by 3 bases and J by 4 bases, with 9 bases between. The CDR3 runs to 12 residues. Written as DNA, the CDR3 is TGTGCCTGGAGGACAGAAAGCTATGGCTACACCTTC. Its protein is CAWRTESYGYTF.

V is TRBV28 and J is TRBJ1-5; weak D call: TRBD1 (6 bases). The CDR3 has 13 residues. V lost 5 bases and J lost 5, with 10 bases in between. Germline CDR1 is MDHEN and CDR2 is SYDVKM. This CDR3 reads CASSTGSHQPQHF. The CDR3 DNA reads as TGTGCCAGCAGTACAGGGTCTCATCAGCCCCAGCATTTT.

The rearrangement links TRBV30 to TRBJ1-1, with 8 bases lining up with TRBD1. The length of the CDR3 is 14 residues. Germline values: CDR1 GTSNPN, CDR2 SVGIG (reference sequence). The J segment lost 10 bases and the V segment lost 0 bases, leaving 10 bases of the junction unmatched. CDR3 bases: TGTGCCTGGAGTGTAATCGGACAGGGAAGGGGAGCTTTCTTT. It specifies CAWSVIGQGRGAFF.

The chain joins TRBV7-3 to TRBJ1-1; TRBD1 matches 10 bases. The CDR3 is 14 residues long. Germline V gives CDR1 SGHTA, CDR2 FQGTGA. The ends lost 4 bases at V and 5 bases at J; junction bases unmatched: 4. For the CDR3, the DNA is TGTGCCAGCAGCTCCGGGACAGGGGAGACTGAAGCTTTCTTT. Protein: CASSSGTGETEAFF.

This chain joins TRBV5-1 and TRBJ2-2, with TRBD1 matching 8 bases. Trimming removed 3 bases from V and 2 bases from J; junction bases left unmatched: 3. This CDR3 spans 15 amino acids. The germline V gene has CDR1 SGHRS and CDR2 YFSETQ. The CDR3 protein is CASSSDRVNTGELFF. The CDR3 DNA is TGCGCCAGCAGCTCGGACAGGGTTAACACCGGGGAGCTGTTTTTT.

This clone appeared a single time. The chain joins TRBV19 to TRBJ2-6; no firm D call. Germline V gene lookup returns CDR1 LNHDA and CDR2 SQIVND (reference sequence). The V gene lost 7 bases and the J gene lost 5 bases, with 9 bases spanning the gap. This CDR3 comprises 13 residues. Here the CDR3 DNA reads TGTGCCAGTAACACCCTCTGGGCCAACGTCCTGACTTTC. This gives the protein CASNTLWANVLTF.

The rearrangement links TRBV13 to TRBJ2-7, with TRBD1 identical over 8 bases. This CDR3 contains 13 residues. Trimming at V came to 8 bases and at J to 0 bases, leaving 3 bases not matched to a gene. Germline assignment: CDR1 PRHDT and CDR2 FYEKMQ (reference sequence). The chain's CDR3 is CASGTGSSYEQYF. DNA for the CDR3: TGTGCCAGCGGGACAGGAAGCTCCTACGAGCAGTACTTC.

The V call is TRBV25-1, the J call TRBJ2-3; 8 positions agree with TRBD2. Germline assignment: CDR1 MGHDK and CDR2 SYGVNS. V lost 6 bases and J lost 3; bases outside the gene matches: 14. This CDR3 contains 17 residues. CDR3: CASREWERGLGTDTQYF. DNA for the CDR3: TGTGCCAGCAGGGAGTGGGAGCGGGGGTTGGGTACAGATACGCAGTATTTT.

A few counts support this clone. The chain combines TRBV6-7 with TRBJ2-7; 10 bases align to TRBD1. Being an ORF, TRBV6-7 has a function that is uncertain. This CDR3 comprises 17 residues. J was trimmed by 2 bases and V by 2 bases; bases with no gene match: 9. CDR3 nucleotides: TGTGCCAGCAGTTACAATTTTCCGGGACAGGGGACCTACGAGCAGTACTTC. It specifies CASSYNFPGQGTYEQYF.

The rearrangement joins TRBV2 to TRBJ2-5; D may be TRBD2 (6 bases). Trimming pared 0 bases from V and 2 bases from J, leaving 16 bases between. CDR1 is SNHLY and CDR2 is FYNNEI in the germline V gene. The CDR3 consists of 17 residues. The CDR3: CASSEARGGLRQETQYF. The CDR3 coding sequence is TGTGCCAGCAGTGAAGCTCGGGGCGGACTAAGGCAAGAGACCCAGTACTTC. Drawing the rest from reference TRBV2 and TRBJ2-5, the complete variable domain is EPEVTQTPSHQVTQMGQEVILRCVPISNHLYFYWYRQILGQKVEFLVSFYNNEISEKSEIFDDQFSVERPDGSNFTLKIRSTKLEDSAMYFCASSEARGGLRQETQYFGPGTRLLVL.

CDR3 amino acids: CASSIGQYRRNQPQHF. CDR3 nucleotide sequence: TGTGCCAGTAGTATTGGACAGTACAGGAGAAATCAGCCCCAGCATTTT. This sequence joins TRBV19 and TRBJ1-5; the D gene is possibly TRBD1 (6 bases). The CDR3 sequence is 16 residues long. Germline lookup yields CDR1 LNHDA and CDR2 SQIVND (reference sequence). The V end lost 3 bases, the J end lost 4 bases, and 16 bases lay between the germline ends.

The chain links TRBV10-2 to TRBJ2-7; 10 bases line up with TRBD1. Germline loops: CDR1 WSHSY, CDR2 SAAADI. This CDR3 is built from 21 residues. Trimming took 2 bases from V and 4 from J; bases not matched to a gene: 23. CDR3 DNA: TGCGCCAGCAGTGAGCCCCAACCGGGACAGGGGAGCAGGTGGTACCGGTACGAGCAGTACTTC. Its protein product is CASSEPQPGQGSRWYRYEQYF.

This clone was seen more than once but under ten times. The rearrangement joins TRBV9 to TRBJ2-7, with D possibly TRBD2 on 6 matching bases. This CDR3 contains 14 residues. In germline, CDR1 is SGDLS, CDR2 YYNGEE. The ends were cut back, 7 bases at V and 7 bases at J, with 21 bases in the middle. CDR3: CASGPLATKREQYF. DNA for the CDR3: TGTGCCAGCGGACCCCTAGCGACGAAGAGGGAGCAGTACTTC.

The V and J genes are TRBV4-1 and TRBJ2-3, with 8 bases matching TRBD2. J lost 8 bases, V lost 4 bases, and 5 bases had no gene match. The CDR3 runs 13 residues. Germline-derived CDR1 and CDR2 are MGHRA and YSYEKL. The CDR3 DNA is TGCGCCAGCAGCCTGGCGGGGGGAAGTACGCAGTATTTT. Translation gives CASSLAGGSTQYF.

The rearrangement uses TRBV2 and TRBJ2-1; 7 bases are a match to TRBD2. V shed 1 base and J 7 bases; nucleotides not matched to a gene: 7. The CDR3 contains 15 residues. Germline-derived CDR1 and CDR2 are SNHLY and FYNNEI. Written as DNA, the CDR3 is TGTGCCAGCAGTGAAGTCGGGGGGTGGCGGAATGAGCAGTTCTTC. It specifies CASSEVGGWRNEQFF.

This rearrangement joins TRBV19 to TRBJ1-1, with TRBD1 matching over 10 bases. Germline V CDR1 and CDR2: LNHDA, SQIVND (reference sequence). The V segment lost 2 bases and the J segment 4 bases; nucleotides outside the gene matches: 4. The CDR3 has 15 residues. This chain's CDR3 is CASSISTGGFTEAFF. The CDR3 DNA sequence: TGTGCCAGTAGTATATCGACAGGGGGCTTCACTGAAGCTTTCTTT.